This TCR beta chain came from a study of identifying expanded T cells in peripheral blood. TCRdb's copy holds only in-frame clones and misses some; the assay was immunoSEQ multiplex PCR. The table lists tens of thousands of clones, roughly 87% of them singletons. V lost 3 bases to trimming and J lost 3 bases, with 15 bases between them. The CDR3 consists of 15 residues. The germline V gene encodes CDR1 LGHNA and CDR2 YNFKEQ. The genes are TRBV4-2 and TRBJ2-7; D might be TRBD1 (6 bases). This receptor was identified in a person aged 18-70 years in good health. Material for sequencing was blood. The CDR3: CASSHATGQHYEQYF. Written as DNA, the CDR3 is TGTGCCAGCAGCCACGCAACAGGACAGCACTACGAGCAGTACTTC.